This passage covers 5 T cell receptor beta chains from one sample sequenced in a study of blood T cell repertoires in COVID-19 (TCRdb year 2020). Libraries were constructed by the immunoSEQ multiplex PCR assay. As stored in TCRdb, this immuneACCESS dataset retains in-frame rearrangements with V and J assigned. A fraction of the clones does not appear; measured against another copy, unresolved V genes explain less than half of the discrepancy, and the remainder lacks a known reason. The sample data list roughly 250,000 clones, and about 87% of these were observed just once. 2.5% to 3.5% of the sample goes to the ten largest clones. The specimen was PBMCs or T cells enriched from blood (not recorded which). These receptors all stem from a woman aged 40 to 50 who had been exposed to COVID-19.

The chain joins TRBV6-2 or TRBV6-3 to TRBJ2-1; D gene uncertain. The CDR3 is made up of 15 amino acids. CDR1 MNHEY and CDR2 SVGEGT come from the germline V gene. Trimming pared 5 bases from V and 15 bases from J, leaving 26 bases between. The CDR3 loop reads CASSQDHALWRRSFF. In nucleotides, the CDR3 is TGTGCCAGCAGTCAAGACCACGCTTTGTGGCGGCGATCGTTCTTC.

The CDR3 spells CASSLAGGPHEKLFF. CDR3 in DNA: TGCGCCAGCAGCTTGGCGGGGGGGCCGCATGAAAAACTGTTTTTT. This chain joins TRBV5-1 and TRBJ1-4, with D maybe TRBD1 (6 bases). The germline gives CDR1 SGHRS, CDR2 YFSETQ. Between the trimmed V and J ends, which lost 0 bases and 6 bases, there was a span of 12 bases. The CDR3 covers 15 residues.

The CDR3 sequence is CASSPRDRGLTDTQYF. The DNA of the CDR3 is TGCGCCAGCAGCCCGAGGGACAGGGGGTTGACAGATACGCAGTATTTT. V is TRBV5-1 and J is TRBJ2-3; 11 bases match TRBD1. The CDR3 consists of 16 residues. With V trimmed by 4 bases and J by 3 bases, 7 bases remained unmatched. The germline CDR1 and CDR2 sequences are SGHRS and YFSETQ.

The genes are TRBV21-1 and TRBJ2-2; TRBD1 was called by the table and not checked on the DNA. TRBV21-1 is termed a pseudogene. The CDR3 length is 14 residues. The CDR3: CASSRIQYTGELFF. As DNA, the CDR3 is TGTGCCAGCAGCAGAATACAGTACACCGGGGAGCTGTTTTTT.

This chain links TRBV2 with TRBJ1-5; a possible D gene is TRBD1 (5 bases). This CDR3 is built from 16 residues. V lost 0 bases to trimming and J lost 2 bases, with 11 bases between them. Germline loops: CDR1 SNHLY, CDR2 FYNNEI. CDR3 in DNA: TGTGCCAGCAGTGAAGCGCTAGGGGTTGGCAATCAGCCCCAGCATTTT. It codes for CASSEALGVGNQPQHF.